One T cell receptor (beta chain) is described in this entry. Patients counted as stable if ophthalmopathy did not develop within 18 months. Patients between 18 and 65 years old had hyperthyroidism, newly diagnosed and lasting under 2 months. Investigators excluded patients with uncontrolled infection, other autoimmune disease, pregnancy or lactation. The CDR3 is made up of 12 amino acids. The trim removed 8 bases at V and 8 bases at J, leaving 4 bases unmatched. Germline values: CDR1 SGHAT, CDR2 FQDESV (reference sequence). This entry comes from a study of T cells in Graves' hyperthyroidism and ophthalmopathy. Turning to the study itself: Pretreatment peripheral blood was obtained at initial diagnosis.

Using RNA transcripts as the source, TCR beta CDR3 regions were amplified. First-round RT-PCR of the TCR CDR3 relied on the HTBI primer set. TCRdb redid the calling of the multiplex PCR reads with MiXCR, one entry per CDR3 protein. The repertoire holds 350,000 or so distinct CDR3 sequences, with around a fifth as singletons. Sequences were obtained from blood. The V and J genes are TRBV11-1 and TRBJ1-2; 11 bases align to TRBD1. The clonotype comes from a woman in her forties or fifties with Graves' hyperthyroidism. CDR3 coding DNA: TGTGCCAGCGGACAGGGGGCTGGCGGCTACACCTTC. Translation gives CASGQGAGGYTF.